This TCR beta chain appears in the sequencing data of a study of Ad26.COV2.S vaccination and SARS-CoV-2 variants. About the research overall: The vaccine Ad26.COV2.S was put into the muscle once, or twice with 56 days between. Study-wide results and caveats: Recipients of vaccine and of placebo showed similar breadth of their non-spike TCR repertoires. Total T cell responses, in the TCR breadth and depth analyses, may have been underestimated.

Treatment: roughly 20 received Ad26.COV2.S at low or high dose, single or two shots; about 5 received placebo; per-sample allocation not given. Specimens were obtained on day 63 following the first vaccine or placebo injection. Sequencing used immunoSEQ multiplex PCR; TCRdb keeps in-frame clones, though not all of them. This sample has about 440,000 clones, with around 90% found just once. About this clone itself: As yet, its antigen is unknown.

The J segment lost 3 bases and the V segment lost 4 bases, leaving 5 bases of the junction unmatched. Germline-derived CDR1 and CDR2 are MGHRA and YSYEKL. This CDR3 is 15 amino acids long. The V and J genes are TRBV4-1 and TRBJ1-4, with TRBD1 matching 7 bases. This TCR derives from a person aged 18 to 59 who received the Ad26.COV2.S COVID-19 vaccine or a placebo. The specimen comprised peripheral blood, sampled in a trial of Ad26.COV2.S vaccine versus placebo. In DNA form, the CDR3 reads TGCGCCAGCAGCCTACAGACAGGGCCTAATGAAAAACTGTTTTTT. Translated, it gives CASSLQTGPNEKLFF.